This T cell receptor beta chain came from a study of B cell selection in AIRE deficiency. Comment on this clone: Its specificity is not known.

Study-wide findings and caveats: AIRE-deficient Tconv and Treg repertoires matched healthy donors in TCRBV, CDR3 length, diversity.

The CDR3 is 16 residues long. The V and J ends lost 5 bases and 9 bases respectively, with 23 bases between them. The germline CDR1 and CDR2 sequences are MNHEY and SMNVEV (reference sequence). Authors' data handling: Around 60,000 patient and 85,000 to 100,000 healthy donor TCRbeta sequences came from Tregs. Profiling relied on immunoSEQ multiplex PCR, and the TCRdb table lists in-frame clones only, not all of them. That table gives V, J and clone size, and the DNA gave D and trimming. The sample holds tens of thousands of clones, 92% seen once. Regulatory T cells were sorted as CD4+CD25hiCD127low/negative.

This rearrangement joins TRBV27 to TRBJ2-1, with D possibly called TRBD1 or TRBD2 (6 bases each). What was sequenced was CD4+CD25+ Tregs sorted from PBMCs. The receptor was isolated from a human donor in good health. The CDR3 DNA follows: TGTGCCAGCAGTACCCCGGGACAAAGGAAGGGGGGTGAGCAGTTCTTC. Protein sequence: CASSTPGQRKGGEQFF.